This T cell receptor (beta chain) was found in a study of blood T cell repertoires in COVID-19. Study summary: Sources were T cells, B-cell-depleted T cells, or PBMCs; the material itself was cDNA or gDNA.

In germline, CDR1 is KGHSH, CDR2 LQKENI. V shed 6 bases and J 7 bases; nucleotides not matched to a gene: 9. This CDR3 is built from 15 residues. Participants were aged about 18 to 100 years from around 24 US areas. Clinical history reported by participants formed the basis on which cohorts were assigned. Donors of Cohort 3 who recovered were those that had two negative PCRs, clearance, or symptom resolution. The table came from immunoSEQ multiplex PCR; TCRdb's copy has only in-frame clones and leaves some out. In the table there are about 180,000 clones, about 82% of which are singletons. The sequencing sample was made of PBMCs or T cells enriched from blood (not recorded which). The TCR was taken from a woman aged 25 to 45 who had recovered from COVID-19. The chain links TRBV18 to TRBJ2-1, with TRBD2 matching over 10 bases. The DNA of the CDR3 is TGTGCCAGCTCCACGAGGACTAGCGGAGAGAATGAGCAGTTCTTC. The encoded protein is CASSTRTSGENEQFF.